One sample yielded the 11 T cell receptor beta chains listed below, sequenced in a study of T cell responses to AZD1222 COVID-19 vaccine. TCRdb's copy holds only in-frame clones and misses some; the assay was immunoSEQ multiplex PCR. The sample contains fewer than 180,000 clones, about 92% of which appear only once. This specimen was peripheral blood, taken 28 days after the second AZD1222 dose. These receptors all stem from an adult who received the AZD1222 COVID-19 vaccine.

The chain uses TRBV18 and TRBJ2-7; D is possibly TRBD1 (6 bases). There are 17 residues in the CDR3. Germline loops: CDR1 KGHSH, CDR2 LQKENI. V gave up 4 bases and J gave up 3 bases, with 22 bases separating them. The CDR3 sequence: CASSLHEVGALYYEQYF. The CDR3 region has the DNA TGTGCCAGCTCACTACACGAGGTGGGGGCTCTATACTACGAGCAGTACTTC.

The chain combines TRBV3-1 (or the pseudogene TRBV3-2) with TRBJ1-5, with D possibly TRBD1 on 5 matching bases. This CDR3 has 15 residues. The ends were cut back, 0 bases at V and 4 bases at J, with 10 bases in the middle. Germline CDR1 reads LGHDT; CDR2 reads YNNKEL (reference sequence). CDR3 loop: CASSQDRGGNQPQHF. CDR3 coding DNA: TGTGCCAGCAGCCAAGATCGTGGGGGAAATCAGCCCCAGCATTTT.

The chain recombines TRBV10-1 with TRBJ2-1, with 7 bases identical to TRBD2. The CDR3 extends over 13 amino acids. V was clipped by 8 bases and J by 5 bases; unmatched bases: 6. Germline V gene data show CDR1 as WNHNN and CDR2 as SYGVQD (reference sequence). The chain's CDR3 is CASGRDYDNEQFF. DNA for the CDR3: TGCGCCAGCGGCCGGGACTACGACAATGAGCAGTTCTTC.

The gene calls are TRBV5-3 and TRBJ2-7; 10 nucleotides agree with TRBD2. TRBV5-3 counts as an open reading frame of uncertain function. The CDR3 is made up of 14 amino acids. Germline trimming cut 6 bases from V and 9 bases from J; bases unmatched to any gene: 12. The CDR3, as DNA: TGTGCCAGAATCAGCGGGAGGGAACGTACGGGGCAGTACTTC. Protein product: CARISGRERTGQYF.

The rearrangement joins TRBV10-1 to TRBJ2-3; 13 nucleotides match TRBD2. Per germline, CDR1 WNHNN and CDR2 SYGVQD (reference sequence). V lost 10 bases and J lost 9; bases outside the gene matches: 7. The CDR3 totals 13 residues. The DNA of the CDR3 is TGCGCCACAAGGACTAGCGGGAGTGACACGCAGTATTTT. It yields the protein CATRTSGSDTQYF.

J is TRBJ2-3 and V is TRBV7-2; D unclear. The V gene's germline CDR1 is SGHTA and CDR2 FQGNSA. There are 15 residues in the CDR3. V lost 2 bases, J lost 0 bases, and 9 bases lay in between. The CDR3 bases are TGTGCCAGCAGCTTACTACCATCTAGCACAGATACGCAGTATTTT. Protein product: CASSLLPSSTDTQYF.

The rearrangement joins TRBV7-2 to TRBJ2-7; 12 bases are shared with TRBD2. V lost 2 bases and J lost 6; bases outside the gene matches: 5. Germline CDR1 reads SGHTA; CDR2 reads FQGNSA. CDR3 length: 15 residues. The CDR3 loop reads CASSLTSGRTSEQYF. The CDR3 bases are TGTGCCAGCAGCTTAACTAGCGGGAGGACGAGCGAGCAGTACTTC. The full variable domain, in which reference TRBV7-2 and TRBJ2-7 provide the parts outside the CDR3, is GAGVSQSPSNKVTEKGKDVELRCDPISGHTALYWYRQSLGQGLEFLIYFQGNSAPDKSGLPSDRFSAERTGGSVSTLTIQRTQQEDSAVYLCASSLTSGRTSEQYFGPGTRLTVT.

This clone was seen just once. The chain has TRBV30 and TRBJ1-4; TRBD1 agrees at 7 bases. CDR3 length: 17 residues. The junction had 9 bases not matched to a gene; V was cut back by 2 bases and J by 0 bases. The germline CDR1 and CDR2 sequences are GTSNPN and SVGIG (reference sequence). The CDR3 DNA reads TGTGCCTGGAGTTTCTTACAGGGGCCCGCAACTAATGAAAAACTGTTTTTT. This translates into CAWSFLQGPATNEKLFF. The full variable domain, with the rest looked up from reference TRBV30 and TRBJ1-4, is SQTIHQWPATLVQPVGSPLSLECTVEGTSNPNLYWYRQAAGRGLQLLFYSVGIGQISSEVPQNLSASRPQDRQFILSSKKLLLSDSGFYLCAWSFLQGPATNEKLFFGSGTQLSVL.

This clone was picked up one time. The chain recombines TRBV11-2 with TRBJ2-7; no firm D call. Trimming removed 1 base from V and 3 bases from J, with 4 bases in between. Germline-derived CDR1 and CDR2 are SGHAT and FQNNGV. This CDR3 comprises 12 residues. DNA for the CDR3: TGTGCCAGCAGCTTAGCCGTCTACGAGCAGTACTTC. Translation: CASSLAVYEQYF.

V and J are TRBV6-5 and TRBJ1-6; D ambiguous. The CDR3 is made up of 13 amino acids. Trimming pared 6 bases from V and 15 bases from J, leaving 18 bases between. Germline V gene sequence: CDR1 MNHEY, CDR2 SVGAGI. The CDR3 DNA sequence: TGTGCCAGCAGCACTTCATGGGCCCATAACCTCCACTTT. It specifies CASSTSWAHNLHF.

CDR3 protein: CSAAPSPLHF. DNA of the CDR3: TGCAGTGCTGCCCCCTCACCCCTCCACTTT. The chain has TRBV20-1 and TRBJ1-6; D is uncertain. From germline, CDR1 is DFQATT and CDR2 SNEGSKA (reference sequence). This CDR3 is 10 amino acids long. V shed 5 bases and J shed 10 bases, with 6 bases lying between them.